This T cell receptor (beta chain) was identified during a study of T cells in Graves' hyperthyroidism and ophthalmopathy. Study-level results: Most thyroid clonotypes expanded above 0.001 were also detected in blood.

The CDR3 has 14 residues. After removal of 3 bases from V and 7 bases from J, the junction contained 6 bases not matched to a gene. The germline gives CDR1 DFQATT, CDR2 SNEGSKA (reference sequence). The TCR beta CDR3 regions underwent amplification using RNA transcripts as the source. Initially, a first-round RT-PCR of the TCR CDR3 employed the HTBI primer set. TCRdb re-analysed the multiplex PCR reads in MiXCR, keeping a single row per CDR3 protein. This sample has about 46,000 distinct CDR3 sequences, with approximately 50% found just once. In this sample, this clonotype turned up many times. Its antigen is not identified.

The TCR originated in a woman aged 45-60 years with Graves' hyperthyroidism. This chain joins TRBV20-1 and TRBJ1-6, with 7 bases fitting TRBD1. The sequenced sample was peripheral blood or thyroid tissue (not recorded which). Written as DNA, the CDR3 is TGCAGTGCTAGCCGACAGGGCGGGAATTCACCCCTCCACTTT. It codes for CSASRQGGNSPLHF.